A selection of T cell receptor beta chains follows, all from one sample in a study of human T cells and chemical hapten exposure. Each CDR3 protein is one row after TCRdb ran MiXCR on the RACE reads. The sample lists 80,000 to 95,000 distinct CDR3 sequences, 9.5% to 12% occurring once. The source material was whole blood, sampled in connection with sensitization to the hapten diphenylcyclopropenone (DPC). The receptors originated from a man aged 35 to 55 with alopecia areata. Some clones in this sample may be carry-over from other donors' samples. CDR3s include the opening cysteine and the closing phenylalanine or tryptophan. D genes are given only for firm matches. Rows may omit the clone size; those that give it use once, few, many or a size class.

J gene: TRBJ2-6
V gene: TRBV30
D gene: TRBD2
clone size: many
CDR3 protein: CALQSTSVSSGANVLTF
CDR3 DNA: TGTGCCTTACAATCGACTAGCGTTAGCTCTGGGGCCAACGTCCTGACTTTC

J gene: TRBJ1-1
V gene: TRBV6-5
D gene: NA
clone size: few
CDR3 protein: CASSRGSADTEAFF
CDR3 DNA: TGTGCCAGCAGCCGAGGCTCGGCAGACACTGAAGCTTTCTTT

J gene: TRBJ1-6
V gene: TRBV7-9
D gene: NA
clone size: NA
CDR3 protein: CASSNEANSPLHF
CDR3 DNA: TGTGCCAGCAGCAATGAGGCCAATTCACCCCTCCACTTT

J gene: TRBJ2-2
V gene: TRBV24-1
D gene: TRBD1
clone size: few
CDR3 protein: CATSDLNRGRANTGELFF
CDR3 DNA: TGTGCCACCAGTGATTTAAACAGGGGGAGAGCGAACACCGGGGAGCTGTTTTTT

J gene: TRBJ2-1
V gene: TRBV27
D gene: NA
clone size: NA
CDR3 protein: CASSLVKVYNEQFF
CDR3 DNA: TGTGCCAGCAGTTTGGTGAAGGTCTACAATGAGCAGTTCTTC

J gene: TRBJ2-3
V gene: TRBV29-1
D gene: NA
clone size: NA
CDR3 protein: CSVGKTTDTQYF
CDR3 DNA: TGCAGCGTTGGAAAGACCACAGATACGCAGTATTTT

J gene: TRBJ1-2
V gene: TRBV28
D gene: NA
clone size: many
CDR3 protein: CASSLGGRYGYTF
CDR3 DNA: TGTGCCAGCAGTTTGGGGGGGCGGTATGGCTACACCTTC

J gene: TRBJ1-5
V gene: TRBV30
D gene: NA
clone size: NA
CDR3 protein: CAWSDYRSKYSNQPQHF
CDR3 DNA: TGTGCCTGGAGTGATTACAGGAGTAAATATAGCAATCAGCCCCAGCATTTT

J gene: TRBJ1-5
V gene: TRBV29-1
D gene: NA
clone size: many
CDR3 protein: CSVAEGGANSNQPQHF
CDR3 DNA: TGCAGCGTTGCAGAGGGGGGGGCTAATAGCAATCAGCCCCAGCATTTT

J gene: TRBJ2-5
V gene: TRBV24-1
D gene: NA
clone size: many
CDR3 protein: CATSAKGRPQETQYF
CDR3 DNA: TGTGCCACCAGTGCAAAGGGAAGGCCACAAGAGACCCAGTACTTC

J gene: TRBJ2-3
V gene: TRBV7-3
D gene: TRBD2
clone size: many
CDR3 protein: CASSSGTSGSTQYF
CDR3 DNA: TGTGCCAGCAGCTCCGGGACTAGCGGGAGTACGCAGTATTTT